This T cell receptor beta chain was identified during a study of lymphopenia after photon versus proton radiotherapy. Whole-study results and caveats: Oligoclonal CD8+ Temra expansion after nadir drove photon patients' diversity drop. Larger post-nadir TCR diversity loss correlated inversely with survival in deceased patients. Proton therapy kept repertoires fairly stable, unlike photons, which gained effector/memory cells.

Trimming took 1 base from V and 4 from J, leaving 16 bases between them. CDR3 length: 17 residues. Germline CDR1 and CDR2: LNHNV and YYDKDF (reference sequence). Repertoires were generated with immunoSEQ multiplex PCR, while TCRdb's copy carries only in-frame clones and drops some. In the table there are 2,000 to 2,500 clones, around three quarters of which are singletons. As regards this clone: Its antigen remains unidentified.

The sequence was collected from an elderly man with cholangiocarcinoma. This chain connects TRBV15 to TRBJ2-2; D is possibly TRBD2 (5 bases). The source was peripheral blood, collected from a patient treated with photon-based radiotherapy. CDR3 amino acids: CATSRVGLRPGTGELFF. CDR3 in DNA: TGTGCCACCAGCAGAGTCGGACTTCGCCCGGGCACCGGGGAGCTGTTTTTT.